This T cell receptor (beta chain) is drawn from a study of identifying expanded T cells in peripheral blood. This table comes from immunoSEQ multiplex PCR, and its TCRdb copy is limited to in-frame clones, with some not included. Found here are roughly 75,000 clones, 90% of them singletons; the top ten hold around 3.3%. Regarding the study as a whole: Technical replicates showed around 1.3 changed clones; approximately 2 weeks approximately 15; four weeks 19.

V dropped 0 bases and J dropped 2 bases, with 8 bases sitting between them. The germline V gene encodes CDR1 SGDLS and CDR2 YYNGEE. The CDR3 is 14 amino acids. Notes on this clone: The antigen is unknown.

This receptor was taken from a person aged 18 to 75 in good health. The sequenced sample consisted of blood. The rearrangement joins TRBV9 to TRBJ1-2; D not certain. In DNA, the CDR3 is TGTGCCAGCAGCGTAGCTGGCTGGAACTATGGCTACACCTTC. It translates to CASSVAGWNYGYTF.